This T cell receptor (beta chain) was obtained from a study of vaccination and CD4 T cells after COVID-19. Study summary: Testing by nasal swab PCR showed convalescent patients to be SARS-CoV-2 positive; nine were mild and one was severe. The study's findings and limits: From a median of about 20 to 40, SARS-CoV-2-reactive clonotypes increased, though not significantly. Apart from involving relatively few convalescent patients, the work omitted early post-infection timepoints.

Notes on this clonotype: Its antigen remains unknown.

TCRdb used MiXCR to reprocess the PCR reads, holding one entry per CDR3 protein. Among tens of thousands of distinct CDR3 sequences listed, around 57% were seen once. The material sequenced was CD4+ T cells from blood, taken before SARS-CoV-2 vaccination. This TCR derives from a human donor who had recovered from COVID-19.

The DNA of the CDR3 is TGTGCCAGCAGCCCTGGTTGGGGCTCGCTTAACTATGGCTACACCTTC. Translating it yields CASSPGWGSLNYGYTF. This chain links TRBV12-3 or TRBV12-4 with TRBJ1-2; D perhaps matches TRBD1 (5 bases). V lost 6 bases to trimming and J lost 1 base, with 18 bases between them. CDR3 length: 16 amino acids.